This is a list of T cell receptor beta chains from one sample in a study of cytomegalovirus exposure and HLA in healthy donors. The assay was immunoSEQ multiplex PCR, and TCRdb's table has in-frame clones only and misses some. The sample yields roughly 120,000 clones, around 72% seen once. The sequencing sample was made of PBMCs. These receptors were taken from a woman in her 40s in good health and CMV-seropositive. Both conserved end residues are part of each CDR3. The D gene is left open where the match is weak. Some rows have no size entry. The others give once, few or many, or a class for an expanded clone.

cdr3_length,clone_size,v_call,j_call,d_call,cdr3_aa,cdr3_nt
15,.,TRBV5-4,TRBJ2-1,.,CASSSPVRGNNEQFF,TGTGCCAGCAGCTCCCCGGTTCGGGGAAACAATGAGCAGTTCTTC
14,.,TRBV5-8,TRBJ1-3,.,CASTRGPAGNTIYF,TGTGCCAGCACCCGCGGGCCAGCTGGAAACACCATATATTTT
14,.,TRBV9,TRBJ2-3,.,CASSVRGLRDTQYF,TGTGCCAGCAGCGTGCGGGGGCTGAGGGATACGCAGTATTTT
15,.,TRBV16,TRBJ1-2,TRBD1,CASSQLAGGNYGYTF,TGTGCCAGCAGCCAATTGGCAGGGGGGAACTATGGCTACACCTTC
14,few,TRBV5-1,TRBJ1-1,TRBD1,CASSSGQMNTEAFF,TGCGCCAGCAGCTCGGGACAGATGAACACTGAAGCTTTCTTT
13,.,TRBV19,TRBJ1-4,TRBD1,CASRDREYEKLFF,TGTGCCAGTCGAGACAGGGAGTATGAAAAACTGTTTTTT
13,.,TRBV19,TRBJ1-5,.,CASNEDSNQPQHF,TGTGCCAGTAACGAGGATAGCAATCAGCCCCAGCATTTT
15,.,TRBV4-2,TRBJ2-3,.,CASSQASGGIDTQYF,TGTGCCAGCAGCCAAGCTTCGGGGGGCATAGATACGCAGTATTTT
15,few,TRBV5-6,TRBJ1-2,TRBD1,CASSYGQGAYGGYTF,TGTGCCAGCAGCTATGGTCAGGGGGCGTACGGTGGCTACACCTTC
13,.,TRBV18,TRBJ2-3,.,CASSPGGADTQYF,TGTGCCAGCTCACCAGGAGGTGCAGATACGCAGTATTTT